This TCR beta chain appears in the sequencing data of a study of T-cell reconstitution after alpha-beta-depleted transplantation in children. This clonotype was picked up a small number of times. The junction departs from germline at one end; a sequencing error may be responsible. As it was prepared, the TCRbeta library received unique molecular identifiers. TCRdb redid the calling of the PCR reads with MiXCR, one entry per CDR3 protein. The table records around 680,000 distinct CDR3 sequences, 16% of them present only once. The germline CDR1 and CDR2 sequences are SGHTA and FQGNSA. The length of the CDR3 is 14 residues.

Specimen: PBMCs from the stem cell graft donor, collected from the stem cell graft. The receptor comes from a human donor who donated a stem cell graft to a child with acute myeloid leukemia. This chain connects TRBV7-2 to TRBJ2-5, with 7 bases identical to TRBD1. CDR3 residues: CAGSQGQIQETQYF. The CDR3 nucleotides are TGTGCCGGCAGCCAGGGACAGATCCAAGAGACCCAGTACTTC.